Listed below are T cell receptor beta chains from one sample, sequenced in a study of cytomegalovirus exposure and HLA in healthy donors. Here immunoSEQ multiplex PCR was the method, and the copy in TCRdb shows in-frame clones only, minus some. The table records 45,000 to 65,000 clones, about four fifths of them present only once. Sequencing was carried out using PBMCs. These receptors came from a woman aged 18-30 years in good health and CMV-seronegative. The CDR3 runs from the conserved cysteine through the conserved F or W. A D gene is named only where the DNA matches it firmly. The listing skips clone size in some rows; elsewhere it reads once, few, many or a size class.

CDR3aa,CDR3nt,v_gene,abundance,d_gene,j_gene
CASSLATSVNTEAFF,TGCGCCAGCAGCTTGGCCACGTCGGTGAACACTGAAGCTTTCTTT,TRBV5-1,-,-,TRBJ1-1
CASSLRRPSQGMGETQYF,TGTGCCAGCAGTTTAAGGCGACCGAGCCAGGGGATGGGAGAGACCCAGTACTTC,TRBV28,once,-,TRBJ2-5
CASSERDRTKMNTEAFF,TGCGCCAGCAGTGAAAGGGACAGGACCAAAATGAACACTGAAGCTTTCTTT,TRBV10-2,-,TRBD1,TRBJ1-1
CASSQGASGAYNEQFF,TGCGCCAGCAGCCAAGGGGCTAGCGGGGCTTACAATGAGCAGTTCTTC,TRBV4-1,-,TRBD2,TRBJ2-1
CASSPMRGGSTDTQYF,TGTGCCAGCAGCCCTATGCGGGGAGGGAGCACAGATACGCAGTATTTT,TRBV28,-,TRBD2,TRBJ2-3
CASSKFGTENTEAFF,TGTGCCAGCAGCAAATTCGGGACAGAGAACACTGAAGCTTTCTTT,TRBV9,-,TRBD1,TRBJ1-1
CSVGGLAGGLRSYEQYF,TGCAGCGTTGGGGGACTAGCGGGAGGTCTGCGTTCTTACGAGCAGTACTTC,TRBV29-1,-,TRBD2,TRBJ2-7
CASSESLDTSTDTQYF,TGTGCCAGCAGTGAATCTCTGGACACGTCAACAGATACGCAGTATTTT,TRBV25-1,-,-,TRBJ2-3
CATSRDPPTGAVYGYTF,TGTGCCACCAGCAGAGATCCTCCTACAGGGGCCGTCTATGGCTACACCTTC,TRBV15,-,TRBD1,TRBJ1-2
CASSLAKNTEAFF,TGTGCCAGCAGCTTGGCCAAGAACACTGAAGCTTTCTTT,TRBV5-4,-,-,TRBJ1-1
CASSFAGTSGANVLTF,TGTGCCAGCAGCTTCGCAGGAACCTCTGGGGCCAACGTCCTGACTTTC,TRBV13,-,-,TRBJ2-6
CASSRHQGAANEKLFF,TGTGCCAGCAGCCGACACCAGGGGGCGGCTAATGAAAAACTGTTTTTT,TRBV5-6,-,TRBD1,TRBJ1-4
CASSNHRGVTEAFF,TGTGCCAGTAGTAATCACAGGGGGGTCACTGAAGCTTTCTTT,TRBV19,-,TRBD1,TRBJ1-1
CASSPRGGSDEQFF,TGCGCCAGCAGCCCTCGAGGCGGGAGCGATGAGCAGTTCTTC,TRBV5-1,-,TRBD2,TRBJ2-1
CASSNLRGQGTGELFF,TGTGCCAGCAGTAACCTCAGGGGGCAGGGCACCGGGGAGCTGTTTTTT,TRBV27,-,TRBD1,TRBJ2-2
CASSQSTSGNNEQFF,TGCGCCAGCAGCCAAAGCACGAGCGGGAACAATGAGCAGTTCTTC,TRBV4-1,-,TRBD2,TRBJ2-1